Described below is a single TCR beta chain sequence and its context. The antigen remains unidentified. The CDR3 extends over 12 amino acids. Trimming took 5 bases from V and 6 from J, leaving 7 bases between them. The source of the sample is a study of post-analysis software for immune sequencing data. The wider study: Patients with relapsing-remitting, secondary progressive and progressive-relapsing multiple sclerosis courses were all represented. Study findings and constraints: Controls showed lower frequencies than patients for five TRBV segments, and TRBV5-6, TRBV5-1 and TRBV20-1 were among these. Significantly decreased normalized Chao1 diversity was recorded for multiple sclerosis patients relative to controls. Clustering by F measure revealed strong co-clustering among samples prepared together in one batch.

Every TCR beta cDNA library bore unique molecular identifiers. Once roughly 0.9 to 11 million T cells were used, roughly 0.5 million cDNA molecules resulted. Each CDR3 protein is one row after TCRdb ran MiXCR on the PCR reads. Of roughly 400,000 distinct CDR3 sequences listed, 35% to 45% are singletons. The sequence was obtained from a girl aged 2 to 9 with multiple sclerosis. Material for sequencing was blood. The rearrangement links TRBV12-3 or TRBV12-4 to TRBJ2-2; a weak D match, TRBD2 (5 bases). In DNA, the CDR3 is TGTGCCAGCAGTCCACTAGCCGGGGAGCTGTTTTTT. It is translated as CASSPLAGELFF.